This T cell receptor (beta chain) was identified during a study of blood T cell repertoires in COVID-19 (TCRdb year 2020). In terms of the full investigation: Samples from collaborators originated in the United States, Italy and Spain and spanned both the acute and convalescent phases of COVID-19. The prospective study material was composed of cDNA or gDNA derived from T cells, B-cell-depleted T cells, or PBMCs. Deeply sampled blood TCRbeta repertoires from subjects exposed to, actively infected with, or recovered from COVID-19 were included in the dataset. The repertoires were made available in a free public database intended to serve as a resource for research on the immune response to SARS-CoV-2. Samples were obtained from the ongoing ImmuneRACE study (first 160 participants) and from about 1,300 subjects provided by 6 global collaborators. The sample metadata nearly always contained a de-identified subject ID, COVID-19 status, age in years and sex. HLA class I and class II types, where available, came from metadata supplied by the sample provider rather than from assay-based typing. Broader findings and caveats from the paper: The amount of clinical and demographic metadata varied by source and participant and was provided uncurated.

Each collaborating institution followed its own protocols to collect whole blood in K2EDTA tubes. Collaborator samples were shipped for TCRbeta analysis as frozen whole blood, isolated PBMCs, or DNA extracted from either sample type. There are 14 amino acids in the CDR3, from cysteine to phenylalanine inclusive. Just the 42-base CDR3 DNA is kept, in frame starting at base 1. V is pruned by 2 bases and J by 4 bases, leaving 4 bases of the junction without a gene match. The germline V gene (reference sequence) specifies SEHNR as CDR1 and FQNEAQ as CDR2. TCRbeta CDR3 regions were amplified from genomic DNA using the immunoSEQ Assay, a bias-controlled multiplex PCR. As for the authors' bioinformatics: Within the assay, amplification of reference gene primers was used to estimate how many nucleated cells each sample contained. To quantify the absolute abundance of each unique TCRbeta CDR3 rearrangement, sequence reads were collapsed and filtered. For each sample, productive Simpson clonality was calculated as the square root of Simpson's diversity index across productive rearrangements. What TCRdb holds here is the immuneACCESS table cut down to in-frame rearrangements. Part of the clones is not present; checked against another copy, under half of the missing clones reflect an unresolved V gene, and the others are unexplained. That table supplies the V and J calls and clone size; D and trimming were determined from the DNA. The sample data list approximately 120,000 clones, and roughly 69% of these were observed just once. Together, the top ten hold about 2.2% of the sample.

This clone was counted a few times. There is no known antigen for this receptor. The record has no base qualities; no much larger clone is one base away. The sequencing input was peripheral blood. The TCR was taken from a woman in her 70s with acute or convalescent COVID-19. This chain is built from TRBV7-9 and TRBJ2-5, with 7 middle bases fitting TRBD2. The CDR3 region has the sequence CASSLSGGRETQYF. The DNA is TGTGCCAGCAGCTTATCGGGAGGACGAGAGACCCAGTACTTC.